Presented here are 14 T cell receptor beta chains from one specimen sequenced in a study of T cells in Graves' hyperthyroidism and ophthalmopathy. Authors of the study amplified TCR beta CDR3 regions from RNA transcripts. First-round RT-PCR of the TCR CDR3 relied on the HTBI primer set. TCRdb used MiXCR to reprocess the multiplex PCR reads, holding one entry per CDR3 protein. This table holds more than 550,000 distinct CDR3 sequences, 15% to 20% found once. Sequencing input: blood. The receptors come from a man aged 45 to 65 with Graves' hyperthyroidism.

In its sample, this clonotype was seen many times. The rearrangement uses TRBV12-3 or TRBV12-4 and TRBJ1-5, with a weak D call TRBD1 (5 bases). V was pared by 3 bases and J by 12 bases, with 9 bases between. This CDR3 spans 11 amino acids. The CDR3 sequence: CASSFDRLQHF. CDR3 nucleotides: TGTGCCAGCAGTTTTGACAGACTCCAGCATTTT.

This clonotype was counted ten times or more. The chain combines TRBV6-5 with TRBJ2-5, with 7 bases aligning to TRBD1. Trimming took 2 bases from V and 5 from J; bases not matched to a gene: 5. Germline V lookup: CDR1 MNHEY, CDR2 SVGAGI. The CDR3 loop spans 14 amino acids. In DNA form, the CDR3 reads TGTGCCAGCAGTTACCAACTACAGGGGGAGACCCAGTACTTC. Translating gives CASSYQLQGETQYF.

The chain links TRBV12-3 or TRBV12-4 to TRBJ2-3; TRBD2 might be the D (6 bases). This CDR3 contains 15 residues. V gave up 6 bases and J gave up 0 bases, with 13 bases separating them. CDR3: CASRTYGTSTDTQYF. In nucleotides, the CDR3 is TGTGCCAGCAGAACCTACGGGACTAGCACAGATACGCAGTATTTT.

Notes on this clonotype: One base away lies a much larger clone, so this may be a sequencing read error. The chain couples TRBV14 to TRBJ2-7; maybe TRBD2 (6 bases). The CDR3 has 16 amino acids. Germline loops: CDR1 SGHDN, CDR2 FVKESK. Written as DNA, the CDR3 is TGTGTCAGCAGCCAAGGAGGGTCCCAGGGTCGTCTCGAGCAGTACTTC. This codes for CVSSQGGSQGRLEQYF. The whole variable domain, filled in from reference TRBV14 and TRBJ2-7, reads EAGVTQFPSHSVIEKGQTVTLRCDPISGHDNLYWYRRVMGKEIKFLLHFVKESKQDESGMPNNRFLAERTGGTYSTLKVQPAELEDSGVYFCVSSQGGSQGRLEQYFGPGTRLTVT.

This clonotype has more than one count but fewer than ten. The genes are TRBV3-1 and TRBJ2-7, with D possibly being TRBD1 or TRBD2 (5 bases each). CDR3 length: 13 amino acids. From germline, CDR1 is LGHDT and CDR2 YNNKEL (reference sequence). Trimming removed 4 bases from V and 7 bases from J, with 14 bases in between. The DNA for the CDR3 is TGTGCCAGCAGCCCTATATCGGGGCTAGAGCAGTACTTC. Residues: CASSPISGLEQYF.

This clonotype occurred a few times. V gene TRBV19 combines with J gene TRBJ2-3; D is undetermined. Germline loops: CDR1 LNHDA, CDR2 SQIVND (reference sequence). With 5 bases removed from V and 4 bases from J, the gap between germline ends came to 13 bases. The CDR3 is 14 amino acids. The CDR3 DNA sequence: TGTGCCAGTAGTGCGCGAGGTCGGGCAGATACGCAGTATTTT. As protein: CASSARGRADTQYF.

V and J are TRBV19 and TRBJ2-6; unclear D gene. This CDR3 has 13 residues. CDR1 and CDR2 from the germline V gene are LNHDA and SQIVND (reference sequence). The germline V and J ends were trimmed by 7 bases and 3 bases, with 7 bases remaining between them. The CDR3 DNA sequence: TGTGCCAGTAAGGTTATTGGGGCCAACGTCCTGACTTTC. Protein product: CASKVIGANVLTF.

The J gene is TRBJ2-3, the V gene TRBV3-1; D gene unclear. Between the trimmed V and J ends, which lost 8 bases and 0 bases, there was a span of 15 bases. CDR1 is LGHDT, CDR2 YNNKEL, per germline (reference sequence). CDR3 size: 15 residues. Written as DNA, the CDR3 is TGTGCCAGCCAAAGTCGGGCGCGAAGCACAGATACGCAGTATTTT. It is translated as CASQSRARSTDTQYF.

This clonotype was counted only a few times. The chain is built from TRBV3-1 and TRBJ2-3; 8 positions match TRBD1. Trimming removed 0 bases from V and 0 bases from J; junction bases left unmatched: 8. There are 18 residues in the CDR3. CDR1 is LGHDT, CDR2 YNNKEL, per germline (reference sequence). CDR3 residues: CASSQDTRRQGSTDTQYF. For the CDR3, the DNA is TGTGCCAGCAGCCAAGATACCCGAAGACAGGGGAGCACAGATACGCAGTATTTT.

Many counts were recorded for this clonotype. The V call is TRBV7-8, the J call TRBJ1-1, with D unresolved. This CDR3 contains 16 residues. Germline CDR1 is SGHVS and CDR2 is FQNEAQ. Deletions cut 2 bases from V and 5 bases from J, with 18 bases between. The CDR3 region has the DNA TGTGCCAGCAGCTTACTGGGAAAGGGAAGGGAGACTGAAGCTTTCTTT. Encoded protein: CASSLLGKGRETEAFF.

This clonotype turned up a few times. DNA of the CDR3: TGCGCCAGCAGCCCACAGGGGATGGGCAATCAGCCCCAGCATTTT. This translates into CASSPQGMGNQPQHF. The chain links TRBV5-1 to TRBJ1-5, with TRBD1 identical over 7 bases. This CDR3 is built from 15 residues. J lost 2 bases, V lost 4 bases, and 6 bases had no gene match. Germline CDR1 and CDR2: SGHRS and YFSETQ.

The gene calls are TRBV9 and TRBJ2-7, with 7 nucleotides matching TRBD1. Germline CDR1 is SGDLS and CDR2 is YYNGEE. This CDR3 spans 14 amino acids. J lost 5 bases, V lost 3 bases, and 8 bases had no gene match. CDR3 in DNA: TGTGCCAGCAGCGCCGACAGGGTTAGCCACGAGCAGTACTTC. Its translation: CASSADRVSHEQYF.

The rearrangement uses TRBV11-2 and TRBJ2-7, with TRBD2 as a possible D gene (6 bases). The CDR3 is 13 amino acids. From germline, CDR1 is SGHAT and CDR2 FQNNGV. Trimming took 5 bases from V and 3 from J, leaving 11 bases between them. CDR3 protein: CASSPRTNYEQYF. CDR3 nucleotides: TGTGCCAGCAGCCCGAGGACTAACTACGAGCAGTACTTC.

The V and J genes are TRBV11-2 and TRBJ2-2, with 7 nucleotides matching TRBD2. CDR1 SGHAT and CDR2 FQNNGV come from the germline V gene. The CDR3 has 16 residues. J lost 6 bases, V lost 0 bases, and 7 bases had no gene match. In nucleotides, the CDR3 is TGTGCCAGCAGCTTAGATCGGATTAGCGGGTCCGGGGAGCTGTTTTTT. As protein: CASSLDRISGSGELFF.